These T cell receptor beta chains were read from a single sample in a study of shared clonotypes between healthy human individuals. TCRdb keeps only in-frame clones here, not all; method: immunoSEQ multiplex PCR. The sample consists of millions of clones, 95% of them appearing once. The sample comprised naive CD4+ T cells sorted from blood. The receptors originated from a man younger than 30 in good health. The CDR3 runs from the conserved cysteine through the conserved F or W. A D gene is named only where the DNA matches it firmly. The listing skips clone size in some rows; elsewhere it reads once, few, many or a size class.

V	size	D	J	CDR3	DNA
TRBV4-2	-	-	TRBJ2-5	CASSQAGFQETQYF	TGTGCCAGCAGCCAAGCTGGCTTCCAAGAGACCCAGTACTTC
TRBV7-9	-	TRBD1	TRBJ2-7	CASSPGTGNRYEQYF	TGTGCCAGCAGTCCCGGGACAGGGAATCGTTACGAGCAGTACTTC
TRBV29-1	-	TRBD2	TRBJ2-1	CSVDGTSGGYNEQFF	TGCAGCGTGGATGGGACTAGCGGCGGGTACAATGAGCAGTTCTTC
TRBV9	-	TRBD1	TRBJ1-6	CASSAQGGDNSPLHF	TGTGCCAGCAGTGCTCAGGGGGGTGATAATTCACCCCTCCACTTT
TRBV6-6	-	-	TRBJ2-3	CASRHLAKATDTQYF	TGTGCCAGCAGACATCTAGCAAAAGCCACAGATACGCAGTATTTT
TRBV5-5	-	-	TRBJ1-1	CASSPDIGGSIEAFF	TGTGCCAGCAGCCCAGATATCGGGGGGAGTATTGAAGCTTTCTTT
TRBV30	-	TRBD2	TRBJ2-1	CACGTTLSSSGEQFF	TGTGCCTGCGGGACTACCCTAAGTTCTTCCGGTGAGCAGTTCTTC
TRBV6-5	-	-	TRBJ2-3	CASSQTLTDTQYF	TGTGCCAGCAGCCAAACGCTAACAGATACGCAGTATTTT
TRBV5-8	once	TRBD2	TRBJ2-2	CASSLLAGVGTGELFF	TGTGCCAGCAGCCTACTAGCGGGAGTGGGTACCGGGGAGCTGTTTTTT
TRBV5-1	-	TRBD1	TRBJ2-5	CASSLPQGVGETQYF	TGCGCCAGCAGCTTGCCACAGGGGGTCGGAGAGACCCAGTACTTC
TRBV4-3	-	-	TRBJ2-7	CASSQDMNSYEQYF	TGCGCCAGCAGCCAAGATATGAACTCCTACGAGCAGTACTTC
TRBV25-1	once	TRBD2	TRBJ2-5	CASSEYRGGPLRGETQYF	TGTGCCAGCAGTGAATATAGAGGCGGGCCTCTGCGGGGGGAGACCCAGTACTTC
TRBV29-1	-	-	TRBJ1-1	CSVVGAYEAFF	TGCAGCGTTGTGGGCGCCTACGAAGCTTTCTTT
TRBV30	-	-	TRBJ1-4	CAWSANLGGEKLFF	TGTGCCTGGAGTGCGAATCTAGGCGGGGAAAAACTGTTTTTT
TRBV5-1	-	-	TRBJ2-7	CASSPGQSEQYF	TGCGCCAGCAGCCCAGGACAGTCCGAGCAGTACTTC
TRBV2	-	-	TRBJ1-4	CASKRGSEEKLFF	TGTGCCAGCAAAAGAGGTTCGGAGGAAAAACTGTTTTTT
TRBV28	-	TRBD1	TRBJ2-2	CASSLFRGQGTGELFF	TGTGCCAGCAGTTTATTTCGCGGACAGGGCACCGGGGAGCTGTTTTTT
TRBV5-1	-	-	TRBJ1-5	CASSLGRESNQPQHF	TGCGCCAGCAGCTTGGGGAGGGAGAGCAATCAGCCCCAGCATTTT
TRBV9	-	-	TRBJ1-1	CASSVERYTEAFF	TGTGCCAGCAGCGTAGAGAGATACACTGAAGCTTTCTTT
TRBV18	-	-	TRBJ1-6	CASSPRQSPLHF	TGTGCCAGCTCACCACGGCAATCACCCCTCCACTTT
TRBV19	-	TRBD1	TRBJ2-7	CASSEDRVSHEQYF	TGTGCCAGTAGCGAGGACAGGGTGTCCCACGAGCAGTACTTC
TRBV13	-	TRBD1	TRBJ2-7	CASSLIERDRGSEQYF	TGTGCCAGCAGCTTAATTGAACGGGACAGGGGGTCAGAGCAGTACTTC
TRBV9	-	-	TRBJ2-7	CASSAGSGTPSYEQYF	TGTGCCAGCAGCGCGGGCTCCGGGACACCTTCCTACGAGCAGTACTTC
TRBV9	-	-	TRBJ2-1	CASSLGVVSSYNEQFF	TGTGCCAGCAGCCTAGGAGTCGTTAGCTCCTACAATGAGCAGTTCTTC
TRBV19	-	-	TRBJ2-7	CASSVLAGSYSYEQYF	TGTGCCAGTAGTGTGCTCGCGGGATCCTACTCCTACGAGCAGTACTTC
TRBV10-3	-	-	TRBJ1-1	CAIRDSGTTGEEEAFF	TGTGCCATCAGGGATTCCGGGACTACGGGCGAAGAAGAAGCTTTCTTT
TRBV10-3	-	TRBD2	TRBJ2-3	CAISLRGGQEDTQYF	TGTGCCATCAGCCTTCGGGGGGGCCAGGAAGATACGCAGTATTTT
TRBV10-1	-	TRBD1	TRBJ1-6	CASSDGTANSPLHF	TGCGCCAGCAGTGATGGGACAGCTAATTCACCCCTCCACTTT
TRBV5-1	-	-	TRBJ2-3	CASSFISGLSTDTQYF	TGCGCCAGCAGCTTCATTAGCGGTTTGAGCACAGATACGCAGTATTTT
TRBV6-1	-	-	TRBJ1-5	CASSESPTRYNQPQHF	TGTGCCAGCAGTGAATCCCCGACACGGTACAATCAGCCCCAGCATTTT
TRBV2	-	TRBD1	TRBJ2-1	CASTRTGPYPDHRNEQFF	TGTGCCAGCACCCGGACAGGACCTTACCCCGATCACCGAAATGAGCAGTTCTTC
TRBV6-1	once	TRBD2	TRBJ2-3	CASSARKRGNTDTQYF	TGTGCCAGCAGTGCCCGTAAGCGGGGAAACACAGATACGCAGTATTTT
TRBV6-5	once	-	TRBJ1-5	CASSYNRNQPQHF	TGTGCCAGCAGTTATAACAGGAATCAGCCCCAGCATTTT
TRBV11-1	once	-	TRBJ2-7	CASSSPNGPYEQYF	TGTGCCAGCAGCTCGCCCAATGGGCCCTACGAGCAGTACTTC
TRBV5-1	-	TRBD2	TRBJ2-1	CASRMGLAAPNEQFF	TGCGCCAGCAGAATGGGACTAGCCGCACCCAATGAGCAGTTCTTC